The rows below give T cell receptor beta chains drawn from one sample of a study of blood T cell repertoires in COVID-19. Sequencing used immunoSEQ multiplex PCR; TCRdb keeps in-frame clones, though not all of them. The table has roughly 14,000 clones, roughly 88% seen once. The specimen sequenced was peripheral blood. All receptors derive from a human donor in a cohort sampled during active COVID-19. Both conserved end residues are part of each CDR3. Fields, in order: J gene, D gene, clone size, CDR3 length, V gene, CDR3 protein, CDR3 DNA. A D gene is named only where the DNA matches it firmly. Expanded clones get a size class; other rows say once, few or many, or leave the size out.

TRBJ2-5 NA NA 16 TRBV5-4 CASSLEAGAGVETQYF TGTGCCAGCAGCTTGGAAGCCGGGGCAGGGGTAGAGACCCAGTACTTC
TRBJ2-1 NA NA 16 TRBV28 CASSFYGGLSYNEQFF TGTGCCAGCAGTTTCTATGGCGGTCTCTCGTACAATGAGCAGTTCTTC
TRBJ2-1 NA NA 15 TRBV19 CASTVGGMPHNEQFF TGTGCCAGTACGGTAGGAGGGATGCCCCACAATGAGCAGTTCTTC
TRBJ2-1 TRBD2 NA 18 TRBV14 CASSLLLGASGSSSEQFF TGTGCCAGCAGCCTCCTCCTAGGGGCTAGCGGGAGCAGTAGTGAGCAGTTCTTC
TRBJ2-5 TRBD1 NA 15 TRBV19 CASSNQQGLQETQYF TGTGCCAGTAGTAACCAACAGGGGCTCCAAGAGACCCAGTACTTC
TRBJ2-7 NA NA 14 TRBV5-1 CASSLAHSSYEQYF TGCGCCAGCAGCTTGGCCCACAGTTCCTACGAGCAGTACTTC
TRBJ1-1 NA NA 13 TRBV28 CASQKGMNTEAFF TGTGCCAGTCAGAAGGGGATGAACACTGAAGCTTTCTTT
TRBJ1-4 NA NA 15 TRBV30 CAWSAGLFRREKLFF TGTGCCTGGAGTGCGGGACTCTTTAGGCGAGAAAAACTGTTTTTT
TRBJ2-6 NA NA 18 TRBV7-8 CASSLRLRGGSGANVLTF TGTGCCAGCAGCTTACGGCTTCGGGGAGGCTCTGGGGCCAACGTCCTGACTTTC
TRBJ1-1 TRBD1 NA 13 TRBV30 CAWSFRGQGGAFF TGTGCCTGGAGTTTCAGGGGGCAAGGTGGAGCTTTCTTT
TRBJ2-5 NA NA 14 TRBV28 CASSFFRGGETQYF TGTGCCAGCAGTTTTTTCCGGGGAGGAGAGACCCAGTACTTC
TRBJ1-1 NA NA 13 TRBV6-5 CASAEGGAGEAFF TGTGCCAGCGCCGAAGGGGGGGCCGGTGAAGCTTTCTTT
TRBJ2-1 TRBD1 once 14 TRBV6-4 CASSLTGEKGEQFF TGTGCCAGCAGCCTCACAGGGGAGAAAGGCGAGCAGTTCTTC
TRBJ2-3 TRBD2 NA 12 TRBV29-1 CSVAGGTSGQYF TGCAGCGTCGCCGGGGGGACTAGCGGGCAGTATTTT
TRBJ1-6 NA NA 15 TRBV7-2 CASSFQASGDSPLHF TGTGCCAGCAGCTTTCAGGCCTCAGGGGATTCACCCCTCCACTTT
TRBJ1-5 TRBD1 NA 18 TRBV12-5 CASGIRDRGFGSNQPQHF TGTGCTAGTGGGATCCGGGACAGGGGATTCGGTAGCAATCAGCCCCAGCATTTT
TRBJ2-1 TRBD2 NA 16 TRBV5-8 CASSLGLAGSYNEQFF TGTGCCAGCAGCTTGGGGCTAGCGGGATCATACAATGAGCAGTTCTTC
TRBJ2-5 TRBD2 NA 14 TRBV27 CASSFGGRAETQYF TGTGCCAGCAGTTTTGGCGGGAGGGCCGAGACCCAGTACTTC
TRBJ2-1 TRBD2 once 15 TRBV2 CASSEAGLAGDEQFF TGTGCCAGCAGTGAAGCGGGACTAGCGGGGGATGAGCAGTTCTTC
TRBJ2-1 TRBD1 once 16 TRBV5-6 CASSMDRGATYNEQFF TGTGCCAGCAGCATGGACAGGGGTGCAACCTACAATGAGCAGTTCTTC
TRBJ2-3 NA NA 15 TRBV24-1 CATSRGTGELDTQYF TGTGCCACCAGTCGGGGGACGGGAGAACTAGATACGCAGTATTTT
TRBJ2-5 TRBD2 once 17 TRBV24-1 CATSEGTSGRAGEAQYF TGTGCCACCAGTGAGGGGACTAGCGGGAGGGCCGGGGAGGCCCAGTACTTC
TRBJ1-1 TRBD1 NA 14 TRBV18 CASSPHPGQYEAFF TGTGCCAGCTCACCCCACCCGGGACAGTATGAAGCTTTCTTT
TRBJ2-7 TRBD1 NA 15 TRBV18 CASSYGTGGAYEQYF TGTGCCAGCTCGTATGGGACAGGGGGTGCCTACGAGCAGTACTTC
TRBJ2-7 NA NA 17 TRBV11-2 CASSAPTSGTRPYKQYF TGTGCCAGCAGCGCTCCCACCTCCGGGACAAGACCTTATAAGCAGTACTTC
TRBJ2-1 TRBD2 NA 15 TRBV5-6 CASSPLAGRYNEQFF TGTGCCAGCAGCCCGTTAGCGGGACGGTACAATGAGCAGTTCTTC
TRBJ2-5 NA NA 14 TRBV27 CASSTQGRPETQYF TGTGCCAGCAGCACCCAGGGGCGGCCGGAGACCCAGTACTTC
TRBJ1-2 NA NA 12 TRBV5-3 CARSLAGGGYTF TGTGCCAGAAGCTTGGCTGGGGGCGGCTACACCTTC
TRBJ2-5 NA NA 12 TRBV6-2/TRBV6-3 CASSYPQETQYF TGTGCCAGCAGTTACCCGCAAGAGACCCAGTACTTC
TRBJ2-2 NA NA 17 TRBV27 CASSLVQSGTRSGELFF TGTGCCAGCAGTTTAGTCCAGTCCGGGACACGGAGCGGGGAGCTGTTTTTT
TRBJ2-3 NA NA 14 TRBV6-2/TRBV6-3 CASSSGTPLNTQYF TGTGCCAGCAGTTCCGGGACACCATTAAATACGCAGTATTTT
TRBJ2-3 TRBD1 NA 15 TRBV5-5 CASSLGQGAGDTQYF TGTGCCAGCAGCTTGGGCCAGGGGGCAGGAGATACGCAGTATTTT
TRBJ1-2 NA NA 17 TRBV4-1 CASSHPMPRKANYGYTF TGCGCCAGCAGCCACCCAATGCCCAGGAAAGCTAACTATGGCTACACCTTC